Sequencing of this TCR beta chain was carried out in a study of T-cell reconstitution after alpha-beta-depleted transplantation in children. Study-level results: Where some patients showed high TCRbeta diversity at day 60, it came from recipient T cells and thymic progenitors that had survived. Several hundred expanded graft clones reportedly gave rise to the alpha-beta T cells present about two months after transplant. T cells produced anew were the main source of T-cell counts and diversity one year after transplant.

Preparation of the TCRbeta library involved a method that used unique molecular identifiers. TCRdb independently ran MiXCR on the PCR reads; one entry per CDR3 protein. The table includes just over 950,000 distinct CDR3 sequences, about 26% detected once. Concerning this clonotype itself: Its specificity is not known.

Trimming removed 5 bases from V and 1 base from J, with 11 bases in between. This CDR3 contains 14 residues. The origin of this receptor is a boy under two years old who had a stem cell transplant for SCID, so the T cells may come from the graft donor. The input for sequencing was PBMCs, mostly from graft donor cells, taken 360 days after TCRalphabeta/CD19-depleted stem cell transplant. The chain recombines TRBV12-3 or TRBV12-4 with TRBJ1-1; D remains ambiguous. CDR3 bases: TGTGCCAGCAGTACCGGCCCCACGAACACTGAAGCTTTCTTT. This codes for CASSTGPTNTEAFF.